Listed below are T cell receptor beta chains from one sample, sequenced in a study of identifying expanded T cells in peripheral blood. Sequencing used immunoSEQ multiplex PCR; TCRdb keeps in-frame clones, though not all of them. Among approximately 81,000 clones listed, around 84% were seen once. Source material: blood. The receptor source for this set is a person aged 18-70 years in good health. CDR3s include the opening cysteine and the closing phenylalanine or tryptophan. D genes are given only for firm matches. Clone size is shown for a subset of rows, as once, few, many or a class of expanded clone.

size	V	J	D	CDR3	DNA
NA	TRBV18	TRBJ1-5	NA	CASSRFTGGQPQHF	TGTGCCAGCTCGCGGTTTACAGGCGGTCAGCCCCAGCATTTT
NA	TRBV10-3	TRBJ2-7	TRBD2	CATLPGLAYEQYF	TGTGCCACTCTCCCGGGACTAGCCTACGAGCAGTACTTC
NA	TRBV10-3	TRBJ2-7	NA	CAISESSYEQYF	TGTGCCATCAGCGAATCTTCCTACGAGCAGTACTTC
NA	TRBV7-2	TRBJ1-1	NA	CASSLALSGRTEAFF	TGTGCCAGCAGCTTAGCGCTATCGGGCCGAACTGAAGCTTTCTTT
once	TRBV30	TRBJ1-5	TRBD1	CAWGTGDQPQHF	TGTGCCTGGGGGACAGGGGACCAGCCCCAGCATTTT
NA	TRBV5-4	TRBJ2-7	TRBD2	CASSEGGAYYEQYF	TGTGCCAGCAGTGAGGGAGGGGCGTACTACGAGCAGTACTTC
NA	TRBV5-1	TRBJ2-2	TRBD2	CASSLLAGVDTGELFF	TGCGCCAGCAGCCTACTAGCGGGAGTTGACACCGGGGAGCTGTTTTTT
NA	TRBV5-1	TRBJ2-7	TRBD2	CASSPRASGSIYEQYF	TGCGCCAGCAGCCCCCGGGCTAGCGGGAGCATCTACGAGCAGTACTTC
few	TRBV10-3	TRBJ1-4	NA	CAISESWQGTTNEKLFF	TGTGCCATCAGTGAGTCTTGGCAGGGAACAACTAATGAAAAACTGTTTTTT
NA	TRBV7-8	TRBJ1-5	NA	CASRASRGENQPQHF	TGTGCCAGCAGGGCATCCCGAGGGGAGAATCAGCCCCAGCATTTT
NA	TRBV5-4	TRBJ2-5	NA	CASSLHGETQYF	TGTGCCAGCAGCTTACATGGGGAGACCCAGTACTTC
NA	TRBV30	TRBJ1-4	NA	CAWKLDSANEKLFF	TGTGCCTGGAAACTAGACAGTGCTAATGAAAAACTGTTTTTT
NA	TRBV19	TRBJ2-6	TRBD1	CALPRSEDRVWVTGWANVLTF	TGTGCCCTACCAAGGAGTGAAGACAGGGTTTGGGTTACCGGCTGGGCCAACGTCCTGACTTTC
NA	TRBV6-5	TRBJ2-1	TRBD2	CASSNPGPGGEQFF	TGTGCCAGCAGTAACCCCGGCCCGGGAGGCGAGCAGTTCTTC
once	TRBV20-1	TRBJ2-7	NA	CSARLVFEQYF	TGCAGTGCTAGACTCGTATTTGAGCAGTACTTC
NA	TRBV7-2	TRBJ2-2	TRBD2	CASSLRLAGGQGSGELFF	TGTGCCAGCAGCTTACGCCTAGCGGGAGGCCAGGGGAGCGGGGAGCTGTTTTTT
NA	TRBV7-3	TRBJ1-1	NA	CASSLTTGKKEAFF	TGTGCCAGCAGCTTAACGACGGGGAAGAAGGAAGCTTTCTTT
NA	TRBV18	TRBJ1-2	NA	CASSPRQAPRDGYTF	TGTGCCAGCTCACCCAGACAGGCCCCGAGGGATGGCTACACCTTC
NA	TRBV29-1	TRBJ2-3	TRBD2	CSVLVAGANTDTQYF	TGCAGCGTCCTAGTAGCGGGAGCGAACACAGATACGCAGTATTTT
NA	TRBV29-1	TRBJ2-3	NA	CSVEFRSVQGVPADTQYF	TGCAGCGTTGAATTCCGGTCCGTCCAGGGTGTTCCGGCAGATACGCAGTATTTT
NA	TRBV27	TRBJ1-2	TRBD1	CASSSQIRGPNYGYTF	TGTGCCAGCAGTTCCCAAATCAGGGGGCCCAACTATGGCTACACCTTC
NA	TRBV6-5	TRBJ1-1	NA	CASSYGGTEAFF	TGTGCCAGCAGTTACGGGGGCACTGAAGCTTTCTTT